The source of this TCR beta chain is a study of OX40 agonist ivuxolimab in advanced cancers. Whole-study context: Patients undergoing dose escalation presented with hepatocellular carcinoma, melanoma, renal cell or head and neck cancer.

Study-wide findings and caveats: Averaging showed that CD8+ T cells had more expanded clones than CD4+ did.

Sequenced by immunoSEQ multiplex PCR; TCRdb stores in-frame clones only, minus some. Here the sample spans tens of thousands of clones, over 75% being singletons. The count of this clone is one. Its matching antigen is unknown. Exclusion applied to patients with autoimmune disease history or systemic immunosuppression. The ends were cut back, 0 bases at V and 6 bases at J, with 12 bases in the middle. CDR1 SGDLS and CDR2 YYNGEE come from the germline V gene. The CDR3 has 14 amino acids. This TCR was sampled from an adult with an advanced solid tumor such as melanoma, head and neck, liver or kidney cancer. The material sequenced was CD4+ or CD8+ T cells sorted from blood, taken in a trial of the OX40 agonist ivuxolimab. V usage is TRBV9 and J usage is TRBJ1-1; D uncertain. The CDR3 DNA sequence: TGTGCCAGCAGCGTAGGAGGCACGCTGGCTGAAGCTTTCTTT. Translated: CASSVGGTLAEAFF.